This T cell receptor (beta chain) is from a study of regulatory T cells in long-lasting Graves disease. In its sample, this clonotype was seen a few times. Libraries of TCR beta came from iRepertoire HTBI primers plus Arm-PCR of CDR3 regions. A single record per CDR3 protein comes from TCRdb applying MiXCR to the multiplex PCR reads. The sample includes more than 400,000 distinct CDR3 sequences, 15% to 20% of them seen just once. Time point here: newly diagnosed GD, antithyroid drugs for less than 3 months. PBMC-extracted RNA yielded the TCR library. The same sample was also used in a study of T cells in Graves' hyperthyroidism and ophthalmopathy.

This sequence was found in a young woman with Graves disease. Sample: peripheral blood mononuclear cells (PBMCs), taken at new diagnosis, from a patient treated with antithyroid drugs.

In nucleotides, the CDR3 is TGTGCCAGCTCACCCCGGACAGGGCAGGAGTACGAGCAGTACTTC. Amino acid sequence: CASSPRTGQEYEQYF. The J gene is TRBJ2-7, the V gene TRBV18, with 8 bases matching TRBD1. Unmatched junction bases numbered 8, after V lost 3 bases and J lost 4 bases. CDR3 length: 15 amino acids. Germline V gene lookup returns CDR1 KGHSH and CDR2 LQKENI.